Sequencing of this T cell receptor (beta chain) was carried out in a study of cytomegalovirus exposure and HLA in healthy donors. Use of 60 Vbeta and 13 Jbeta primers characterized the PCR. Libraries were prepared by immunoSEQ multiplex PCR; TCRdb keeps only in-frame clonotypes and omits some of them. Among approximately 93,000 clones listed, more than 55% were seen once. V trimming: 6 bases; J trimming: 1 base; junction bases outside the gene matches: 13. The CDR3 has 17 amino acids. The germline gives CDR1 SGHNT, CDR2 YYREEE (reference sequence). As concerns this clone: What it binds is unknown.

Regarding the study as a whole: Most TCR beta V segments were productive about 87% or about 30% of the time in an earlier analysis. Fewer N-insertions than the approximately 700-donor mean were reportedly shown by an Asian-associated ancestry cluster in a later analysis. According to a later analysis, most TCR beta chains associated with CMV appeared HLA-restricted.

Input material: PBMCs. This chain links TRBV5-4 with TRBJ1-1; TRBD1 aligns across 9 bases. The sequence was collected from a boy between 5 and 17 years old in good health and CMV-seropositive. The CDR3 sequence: CASNGGQGNVRNTEAFF. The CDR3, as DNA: TGTGCCAGCAACGGGGGACAGGGAAATGTTAGGAACACTGAAGCTTTCTTT.